This is a list of T cell receptor beta chains from one sample in a study of breast tumors, draining lymph nodes, adjacent tissues. TCRdb reprocessed the multiplex PCR reads via MiXCR and lists one record per CDR3 protein. Of some 200,000 distinct CDR3 sequences detected, over 25% appear once; the ten largest clones hold more than 4%. The sequenced material came from axillary lymph node tissue. These receptor sequences come from a female donor with breast cancer. Some clones in this sample may be carry-over from other donors' samples. Each CDR3 is given with its conserved first and last residue. The order of the fields is V gene, J gene, D gene, clone size, CDR3 DNA, CDR3 protein. The D gene is left open where the match is weak. Expanded clones get a size class; other rows say once, few or many, or leave the size out.

V: TRBV19; J: TRBJ2-3; D: TRBD2; size: NA; DNA: TGTGCCAGTAGTGGGGGAGGGCGCGGAGATACGCAGTATTTT; CDR3: CASSGGGRGDTQYF
V: TRBV2; J: TRBJ1-4; D: TRBD1; size: many; DNA: TGTGCCAGCAGTCAGCGACAGGGGCGGCTTGTTGAAAAACTGTTTTTT; CDR3: CASSQRQGRLVEKLFF
V: TRBV6-1; J: TRBJ1-2; D: NA; size: many; DNA: TGTGCCAGCAGTGAAGCGCACAGGACCCATGGCTACACCTTC; CDR3: CASSEAHRTHGYTF
V: TRBV4-2; J: TRBJ2-3; D: NA; size: many; DNA: TGTGCCAGCAGCCAAGAGGTAGCCACAGATACGCAGTATTTT; CDR3: CASSQEVATDTQYF
V: TRBV19; J: TRBJ2-7; D: TRBD1; size: many; DNA: TGTGCCAGTAGTGTCCCGGGACAGGACCACTACGAGCAGTACTTC; CDR3: CASSVPGQDHYEQYF
V: TRBV18; J: TRBJ1-6; D: TRBD1; size: many; DNA: TGTGCCAGCTCCCGGCAGGGGGCCTATAATTCACCCCTCCACTTT; CDR3: CASSRQGAYNSPLHF
V: TRBV19; J: TRBJ1-2; D: TRBD1; size: few; DNA: TGTGCCGGTAGTCGCGGGACAGGGGGCGTAGGCTATGGCTACACCTTC; CDR3: CAGSRGTGGVGYGYTF
V: TRBV7-6; J: TRBJ2-2; D: TRBD2; size: many; DNA: TGTGCCTGCAGCGGGAGTTCTTGGGCCGGGGAGCTGTTTTTT; CDR3: CACSGSSWAGELFF
V: TRBV19; J: TRBJ2-2; D: TRBD2; size: many; DNA: TGTGCCAGTAGCACCACTAGCGGGAGCAACACCGGGGAGCTGTTTTTT; CDR3: CASSTTSGSNTGELFF
V: TRBV20-1; J: TRBJ2-3; D: TRBD2; size: many; DNA: TGCAGTGCTAGGACTAGCCTCGCAGATACGCAGTATTTT; CDR3: CSARTSLADTQYF
V: TRBV20-1; J: TRBJ2-3; D: TRBD2; size: NA; DNA: TGCAGTGCTTTAGCGGGAGTCACAGATACGCAGTATTTT; CDR3: CSALAGVTDTQYF
V: TRBV6-5; J: TRBJ1-4; D: NA; size: many; DNA: TGTGCCAGCAGTCCTTCGGACGGAAATGAAAAACTGTTTTTT; CDR3: CASSPSDGNEKLFF
V: TRBV4-2; J: TRBJ2-7; D: TRBD1; size: many; DNA: TGTGCCAGCAGCCAAGATGGGGATGGACAGGGGGTTTCGTACGAGCAGTACTTC; CDR3: CASSQDGDGQGVSYEQYF
V: TRBV5-1; J: TRBJ2-3; D: NA; size: NA; DNA: TGCGTCAGCAGCTTGGCCGGGACTAGCACAGATACGCAGTATTTT; CDR3: CVSSLAGTSTDTQYF
V: TRBV18; J: TRBJ1-2; D: TRBD1; size: many; DNA: TGTGCCAGCTCACCACGACAGGGTGCTGGGGGCTATGGCTACACCTTC; CDR3: CASSPRQGAGGYGYTF
V: TRBV15; J: TRBJ2-7; D: NA; size: many; DNA: TGTGCCACCAGCAGAGATAGGTACGAGCAGTACTTC; CDR3: CATSRDRYEQYF
V: TRBV2; J: TRBJ1-1; D: TRBD1; size: NA; DNA: TGTGCCAGCAGCCCCCTGGGACAGGACATGAACACTGAAGCTTTCTTT; CDR3: CASSPLGQDMNTEAFF
V: TRBV10-1; J: TRBJ2-5; D: NA; size: few; DNA: TGCGCCAGCAGTTTCTCCGGGACAAACCAAGAGACCCAGTACTTC; CDR3: CASSFSGTNQETQYF
V: TRBV20-1; J: TRBJ2-3; D: NA; size: many; DNA: TGCAGTGCTAGGAGGGACACTAGCACAGATACGCAGTATTTT; CDR3: CSARRDTSTDTQYF
V: TRBV7-9; J: TRBJ1-6; D: NA; size: NA; DNA: TGTGCCAGCAGCCCGGCGGGTGGGGCGAATTCACCCCTCCACTTT; CDR3: CASSPAGGANSPLHF
V: TRBV20-1; J: TRBJ2-1; D: NA; size: many; DNA: TGCAGTGCCTCACCGGGAGACTTCGACTACAATGAGCAGTTCTTC; CDR3: CSASPGDFDYNEQFF
V: TRBV20-1; J: TRBJ2-7; D: NA; size: many; DNA: TGCAGTGCTAGGTTCTCAGGGTCCTACGAGCAGTACTTC; CDR3: CSARFSGSYEQYF
V: TRBV20-1; J: TRBJ1-3; D: TRBD1; size: many; DNA: TGCAGTGCTAGACGCGAGCAGGGGGCAGGAAACACCATATATTTT; CDR3: CSARREQGAGNTIYF
V: TRBV19; J: TRBJ1-5; D: TRBD1; size: many; DNA: TGTGCCAGTAGTACAACAGGGGGTGGTCAGCCCCAGCATTTT; CDR3: CASSTTGGGQPQHF
V: TRBV7-9; J: TRBJ2-7; D: TRBD1; size: many; DNA: TGTGCCAGCAGCCCGAAGGACAGGGGGCCCACCTACGAGCAGTACTTC; CDR3: CASSPKDRGPTYEQYF
V: TRBV5-1; J: TRBJ2-7; D: NA; size: many; DNA: TGCGCCAGCAGCTTCTCCGGGACCCACTACGAGCAGTACTTC; CDR3: CASSFSGTHYEQYF
V: TRBV5-1; J: TRBJ2-3; D: NA; size: many; DNA: TGCGCCAGCAGCTTGGCCACAGGACATAAAACAGATACGCAGTATTTT; CDR3: CASSLATGHKTDTQYF
V: TRBV5-6; J: TRBJ1-5; D: TRBD1; size: many; DNA: TGTGCCAGCAGCTTGGTATTCGTGGGACAGGTCAATCAGCCCCAGCATTTT; CDR3: CASSLVFVGQVNQPQHF
V: TRBV20-1; J: TRBJ2-7; D: TRBD2; size: NA; DNA: TGCAGTGCCCCAATGGCGACGGGGGGGTTCTACGAGCAGTACTTC; CDR3: CSAPMATGGFYEQYF
V: TRBV4-1; J: TRBJ2-1; D: NA; size: NA; DNA: TGCGCCAGCAGCCAAGATCCGACGGTCGTGGGCCAAGGTGGATCCTACAATGAGCAGTTCTTC; CDR3: CASSQDPTVVGQGGSYNEQFF
V: TRBV28; J: TRBJ2-1; D: TRBD2; size: few; DNA: TGTGCCAGCACCCTGAGCGGGACTTCCAATGAGCAGTTCTTC; CDR3: CASTLSGTSNEQFF
V: TRBV7-2; J: TRBJ2-7; D: NA; size: many; DNA: TGTGCCAGCAGCCTTAAAGTGGCTAGTGATTCCTACGAGCAGTACTTC; CDR3: CASSLKVASDSYEQYF
V: TRBV5-1; J: TRBJ2-7; D: TRBD1; size: many; DNA: TGCGCCAGCAGCTTGGAACAGGGGCAATACGAGCAGTACTTC; CDR3: CASSLEQGQYEQYF
V: TRBV7-9; J: TRBJ2-1; D: TRBD2; size: NA; DNA: TGTGCCAGCAGCTTAGCGGCGAGCGGGGGGGGGGATCGGCAGTTCTTC; CDR3: CASSLAASGGGDRQFF
V: TRBV3-1; J: TRBJ2-7; D: TRBD1; size: many; DNA: TGTGCCAGCAGCCCCCAGCCGGGACAGGCCCCTTCCTACGAGCAGTACTTC; CDR3: CASSPQPGQAPSYEQYF
V: TRBV19; J: TRBJ1-2; D: TRBD1; size: once; DNA: TGTGCCAGTAGTCTAGCGACAGGGGATGGCTACACCTTC; CDR3: CASSLATGDGYTF
V: TRBV9; J: TRBJ1-3; D: NA; size: many; DNA: TGTGCCAGCAGCGTAGTCCCTCTAGGGCTCGGGGCTCTGTCTGGAAACACCATATATTTT; CDR3: CASSVVPLGLGALSGNTIYF
V: TRBV5-1; J: TRBJ1-1; D: TRBD1; size: NA; DNA: TGCGCCAGCCTCGGGACAGACACTGAAGCTTTCTTT; CDR3: CASLGTDTEAFF
V: TRBV5-1; J: TRBJ2-7; D: NA; size: many; DNA: TGCGCCAGCAGCTTGGGGGCGGGGTCCTACGAGCAGTACTTC; CDR3: CASSLGAGSYEQYF
V: TRBV7-9; J: TRBJ1-2; D: NA; size: NA; DNA: TGTGCCAGCAGCTTTTCGTCGGCCCACCATGGCTACACCTTC; CDR3: CASSFSSAHHGYTF
V: TRBV20-1; J: TRBJ2-7; D: NA; size: many; DNA: TGCAGTGCTCAGCAGGGGAGCGAGCAGTACTTC; CDR3: CSAQQGSEQYF
V: TRBV7-2; J: TRBJ2-5; D: NA; size: many; DNA: TGTGCCAGCACCCCTCAATACCGACAAGAGACCCAGTACTTC; CDR3: CASTPQYRQETQYF
V: TRBV20-1; J: TRBJ2-4; D: NA; size: NA; DNA: TGCAGTGCTAGATGGGAGGGGGGGGGTGCCAAAAACATTCAGTACTTC; CDR3: CSARWEGGGAKNIQYF
V: TRBV3-1; J: TRBJ2-5; D: TRBD2; size: many; DNA: TGTGCCAGCAGCCAGGGGGGACTAGCTGAAGAGACCCAGTACTTC; CDR3: CASSQGGLAEETQYF
V: TRBV10-3; J: TRBJ1-2; D: TRBD1; size: many; DNA: TGTGCCATCAGTTTCGACAGGGAGGATGGCTACACCTTC; CDR3: CAISFDREDGYTF
V: TRBV15; J: TRBJ1-3; D: NA; size: NA; DNA: NA; CDR3: CATSTNRDREAFFGQGTIYF
V: TRBV4-3; J: TRBJ1-2; D: NA; size: many; DNA: TGCGCCAGCAGCCAAGAGTTCGGCGGGGGGCCAGGCTATGGCTACACCTTC; CDR3: CASSQEFGGGPGYGYTF
V: TRBV19; J: TRBJ1-5; D: NA; size: many; DNA: TGTGCCAGTAGTACGACAGGAGATCAGCCCCAGCATTTT; CDR3: CASSTTGDQPQHF
V: TRBV3-1; J: TRBJ1-2; D: NA; size: many; DNA: TGTGCCAGCAGCCAATTCGTAGGGACGAAGTTTAACTATGGCTACACCTTC; CDR3: CASSQFVGTKFNYGYTF
V: TRBV29-1; J: TRBJ2-7; D: NA; size: many; DNA: TGCAGCGCTTCCGCACAGTCCTACGAGCAGTACTTC; CDR3: CSASAQSYEQYF
V: TRBV5-8; J: TRBJ2-1; D: NA; size: many; DNA: TGTGCCAGCAGATTATCTGGTAACAATGAGCAGTTCTTC; CDR3: CASRLSGNNEQFF